This section outlines one TCR beta chain sequence together with its context. This CDR3 region has 17 residues. V shed 1 base, J shed 1 base, and the junction held 5 bases outside the gene matches. The germline V gene encodes CDR1 LGHNA and CDR2 YNFKEQ. Sequencing was performed with immunoSEQ multiplex PCR; in TCRdb, only in-frame clones are kept and a portion is missing. The sample includes 2,000 or so clones, roughly 90% of them seen just once. These data belong to a study of chemoradiotherapy in HPV16-positive cancers. The gene calls are TRBV4-2 and TRBJ2-3, with TRBD2 identical over 10 bases. The receptor's source is a human donor with HPV-associated anogenital cancer. Specimen: tumor tissue, collected from a patient who underwent chemoradiotherapy. CDR3 nucleotide sequence: TGTGCCAGCAGCCAAGCGGTGAGCGGGGGGGGCACAGATACGCAGTATTTT. It codes for CASSQAVSGGGTDTQYF.